Below, 18 T cell receptor beta chains from the same sample are listed, as sequenced in a study of T cell responses to AZD1222 COVID-19 vaccine. Clones were sequenced by immunoSEQ multiplex PCR, and TCRdb holds only the in-frame ones, with some missing. The repertoire consists of 90,000 to 120,000 clones, with about 90% occurring once and the leading ten covering around 9%. This sample comprised peripheral blood, obtained on day 0 of AZD1222 vaccination. The receptor set was obtained from an adult in good health.

This clone has a single count. This chain uses TRBV28 with TRBJ2-7; D not certain. V lost 6 bases to trimming and J lost 0 bases, with 15 bases between them. Germline CDR1 reads MDHEN; CDR2 reads SYDVKM. The CDR3 length is 15 residues. The CDR3 region has the DNA TGTGCCAGCAGCCGACGGGTCTCACTCTCCTACGAGCAGTACTTC. It codes for CASSRRVSLSYEQYF.

The V call is TRBV18, the J call TRBJ2-1; a possible D gene is TRBD1 (5 bases). The germline V and J ends were trimmed by 2 bases and 5 bases, with 13 bases remaining between them. Per germline, CDR1 KGHSH and CDR2 LQKENI. There are 15 residues in the CDR3. The CDR3: CASSPAVFRDNEQFF. The DNA of the CDR3 is TGTGCCAGCTCACCAGCCGTGTTCAGGGACAATGAGCAGTTCTTC. Looking up the rest from reference TRBV18 and TRBJ2-1 gives the full variable domain: NAGVMQNPRHLVRRRGQEARLRCSPMKGHSHVYWYRQLPEEGLKFMVYLQKENIIDESGMPKERFSAEFPKEGPSILRIQQVVRGDSAAYFCASSPAVFRDNEQFFGPGTRLTVL.

The chain uses TRBV28 and TRBJ2-7, with D possibly being TRBD2 (6 bases). This CDR3 has 14 residues. CDR1 is MDHEN, CDR2 SYDVKM, per germline. Trimming removed 6 bases from V and 2 bases from J, with 14 bases in between. Written as DNA, the CDR3 is TGTGCCAGCAGGAATCTCGGAGGGACCTACGAGCAGTACTTC. This translates into CASRNLGGTYEQYF.

In its sample, this clone was seen once. This sequence joins TRBV10-2 and TRBJ1-2; D unresolved. From germline, CDR1 is WSHSY and CDR2 SAAADI. Trimming shortened V by 4 bases and J by 0 bases, and 6 bases separated the two germline ends. The CDR3 contains 13 residues. In DNA form, the CDR3 reads TGCGCCAGCAGTGGGGTAGCTAACTATGGCTACACCTTC. This gives the protein CASSGVANYGYTF.

This sequence joins TRBV9 and TRBJ2-2; 9 bases are shared with TRBD2. Germline V gene lookup returns CDR1 SGDLS and CDR2 YYNGEE. CDR3 length: 17 residues. Trimming at V came to 4 bases and at J to 5 bases, leaving 12 bases not matched to a gene. The CDR3 spells CASSKRGAGGTTGELFF. CDR3 nucleotides: TGTGCCAGCAGCAAACGGGGAGCGGGGGGTACGACCGGGGAGCTGTTTTTT.

V and J are TRBV7-2 and TRBJ2-1; the D is unclear. Germline V gene data show CDR1 as SGHTA and CDR2 as FQGNSA. The CDR3 length is 14 residues. V shed 3 bases and J shed 3 bases, with 9 bases lying between them. The CDR3 sequence: CASSFMASYNEQFF. The DNA of the CDR3 is TGTGCCAGCAGCTTTATGGCCAGCTACAATGAGCAGTTCTTC.

The chain joins TRBV21-1 to TRBJ1-5; no DNA check was done on the table's D call, TRBD1. TRBV21-1 is tagged as a pseudogene. This CDR3 has 13 amino acids. CDR3 sequence (DNA): TGTGCCAGTCAACAGACGGTCGGTCAGCCCCAGCATTTT. Translated, it gives CASQQTVGQPQHF.

The rearrangement links TRBV18 to TRBJ2-1; no definite D call. Trimming stripped 5 bases from V and 7 bases from J, with 12 bases between. CDR3 size: 13 residues. Germline assignment: CDR1 KGHSH and CDR2 LQKENI. The CDR3 loop reads CASSNIFGNEQFF. CDR3 DNA: TGTGCCAGCTCAAACATCTTCGGGAATGAGCAGTTCTTC.

V gene TRBV7-2 combines with J gene TRBJ2-2, with TRBD1 matching 8 bases. The V segment lost 3 bases and the J segment 9 bases; nucleotides outside the gene matches: 9. This CDR3 spans 15 amino acids. CDR1 and CDR2 from the germline V gene are SGHTA and FQGNSA. The CDR3 sequence: CASSLTGAKTRELFF. Written as DNA, the CDR3 is TGTGCCAGCAGCTTGACAGGGGCTAAAACTAGGGAGCTGTTTTTT.

This clone came up once. The chain carries TRBV18 and TRBJ1-4; D is uncertain. The germline V gene has CDR1 KGHSH and CDR2 LQKENI. The CDR3 contains 13 residues. Trimming took off 4 bases at V and 8 bases at J, with 11 bases between the two ends. The CDR3 sequence is CASSLELDEKLFF. The CDR3 nucleotides read TGTGCCAGCTCACTCGAACTGGACGAAAAACTGTTTTTT.

The chain combines TRBV4-3 with TRBJ2-5; 11 bases match TRBD2. Per germline, CDR1 LGHNA and CDR2 YSLEER. The J segment lost 1 base and the V segment lost 2 bases, leaving 3 bases of the junction unmatched. The CDR3 covers 16 residues. The CDR3 spells CASSQLSGGGQETQYF. CDR3 sequence (DNA): TGCGCCAGCAGCCAACTTAGCGGGGGGGGCCAAGAGACCCAGTACTTC.

The chain joins TRBV9 to TRBJ2-3; weak D call: TRBD2 (5 bases). V lost 4 bases and J 3 bases, leaving 18 bases between the germline ends. The CDR3 consists of 16 residues. Germline CDR1 reads SGDLS; CDR2 reads YYNGEE. The CDR3 DNA reads TGTGCCAGCAGCCCAACGGTCGGGGTGTGGACAGATACGCAGTATTTT. Its translation is CASSPTVGVWTDTQYF.

The chain is built from TRBV11-3 and TRBJ2-1; TRBD1 matches 7 bases. The J segment lost 3 bases and the V segment lost 6 bases, leaving 5 bases of the junction unmatched. The CDR3 loop spans 14 amino acids. Germline V gene sequence: CDR1 SGHNT, CDR2 YENEEA. The CDR3 DNA reads as TGTGCCAGCAGTTGGGACAGCTACTACAATGAGCAGTTCTTC. Its protein is CASSWDSYYNEQFF.

CDR3 sequence reads: CASSLNRGRGETQYF. Here the CDR3 DNA reads TGTGCCAGCAGTTTAAACAGGGGAAGGGGAGAGACCCAGTACTTC. This chain uses TRBV27 with TRBJ2-5; TRBD1 aligns across 7 bases. V was pared by 2 bases and J by 4 bases, with 7 bases of the junction left unmatched. The germline gives CDR1 MNHEY, CDR2 SMNVEV (reference sequence). This CDR3 region has 15 residues.

This clone was observed a single time. V gene TRBV28 combines with J gene TRBJ1-2; maybe TRBD1 (6 bases). CDR1 is MDHEN and CDR2 is SYDVKM in the germline V gene. V shed 2 bases and J shed 9 bases, with 10 bases lying between them. This CDR3 comprises 12 residues. In nucleotides, the CDR3 is TGTGCCAGCAGTTTAAACGGGGACAGCTACACCTTC. This gives the protein CASSLNGDSYTF.

The chain links TRBV28 to TRBJ1-5, with TRBD1 matching over 8 bases. This CDR3 spans 15 amino acids. Germline lookup yields CDR1 MDHEN and CDR2 SYDVKM. V lost 6 bases, J lost 8 bases, and 12 bases stayed unmatched. The CDR3 DNA follows: TGTGCCAGCAGAGAGCCTACGGACAGGGATGAGCCCCAGCATTTT. Translated: CASREPTDRDEPQHF.

The chain carries TRBV5-1 and TRBJ1-2; tentative D call: TRBD1 (5 bases). From germline, CDR1 is SGHRS and CDR2 YFSETQ. The CDR3 consists of 12 residues. The V gene lost 4 bases and the J gene lost 8 bases, with 12 bases spanning the gap. CDR3 bases: TGCGCCAGCAGCCGGGGGGAGGACGGCTACACCTTC. Translation gives CASSRGEDGYTF.

The rearrangement joins TRBV4-1 to TRBJ1-1; TRBD1 is a possible D gene (6 bases). Germline CDR1 MGHRA, CDR2 YSYEKL. Trimming removed 0 bases at V and 4 bases at J, with 12 bases between. The CDR3 length is 15 residues. The CDR3 spells CASSQDDSRGTEAFF. CDR3 nucleotides: TGCGCCAGCAGCCAAGACGACAGCAGGGGCACTGAAGCTTTCTTT.